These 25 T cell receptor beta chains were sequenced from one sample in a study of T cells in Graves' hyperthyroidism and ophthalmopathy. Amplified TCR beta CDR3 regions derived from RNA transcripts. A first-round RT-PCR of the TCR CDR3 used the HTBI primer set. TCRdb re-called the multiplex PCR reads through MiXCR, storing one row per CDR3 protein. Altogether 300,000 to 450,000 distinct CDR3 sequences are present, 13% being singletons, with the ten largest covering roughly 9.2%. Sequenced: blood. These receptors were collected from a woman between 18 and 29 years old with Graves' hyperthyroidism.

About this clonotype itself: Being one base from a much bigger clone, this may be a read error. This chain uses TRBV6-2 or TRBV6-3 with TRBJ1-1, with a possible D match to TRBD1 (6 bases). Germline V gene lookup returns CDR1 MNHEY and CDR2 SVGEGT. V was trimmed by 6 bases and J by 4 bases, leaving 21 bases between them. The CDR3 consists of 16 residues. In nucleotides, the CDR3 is TGTGCCAGCAGCCCCGGGACAAGGATTCTGGGCACTGAAGCTTTCTTT. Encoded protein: CASSPGTRILGTEAFF.

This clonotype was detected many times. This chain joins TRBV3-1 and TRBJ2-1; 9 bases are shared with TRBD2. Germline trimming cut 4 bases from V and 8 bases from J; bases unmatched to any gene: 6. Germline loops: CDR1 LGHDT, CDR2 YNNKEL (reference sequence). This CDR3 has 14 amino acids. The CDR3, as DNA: TGTGCCAGCAGCCCCCTAGCGGGAAACGATGAGCAGTTCTTC. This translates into CASSPLAGNDEQFF.

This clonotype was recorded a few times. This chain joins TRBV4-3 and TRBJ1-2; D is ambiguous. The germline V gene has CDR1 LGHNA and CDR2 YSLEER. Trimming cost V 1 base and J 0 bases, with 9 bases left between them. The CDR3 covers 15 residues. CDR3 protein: CASSQGTATNYGYTF. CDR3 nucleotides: TGCGCCAGCAGCCAAGGTACAGCTACTAACTATGGCTACACCTTC.

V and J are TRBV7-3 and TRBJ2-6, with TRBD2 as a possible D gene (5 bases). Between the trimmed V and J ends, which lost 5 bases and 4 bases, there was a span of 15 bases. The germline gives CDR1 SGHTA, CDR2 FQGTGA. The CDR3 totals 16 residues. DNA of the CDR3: TGTGCCAGCAGCCCCGACACGGGGATAGGGGCCAACGTCCTGACTTTC. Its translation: CASSPDTGIGANVLTF.

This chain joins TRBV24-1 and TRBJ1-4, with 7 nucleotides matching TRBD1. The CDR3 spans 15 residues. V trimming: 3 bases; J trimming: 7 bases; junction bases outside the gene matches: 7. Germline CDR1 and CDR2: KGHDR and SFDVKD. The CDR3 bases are TGTGCCACCAGTGATACGAGACAGGGCGGTGAAAAACTGTTTTTT. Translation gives CATSDTRQGGEKLFF.

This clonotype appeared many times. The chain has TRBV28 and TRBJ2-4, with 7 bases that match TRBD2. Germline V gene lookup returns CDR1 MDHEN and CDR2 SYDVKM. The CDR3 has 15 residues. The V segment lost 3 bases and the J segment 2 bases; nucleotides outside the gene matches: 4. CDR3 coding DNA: TGTGCCAGCAGTTTTGGGGAGGGGACCAAAAACATTCAGTACTTC. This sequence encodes CASSFGEGTKNIQYF.

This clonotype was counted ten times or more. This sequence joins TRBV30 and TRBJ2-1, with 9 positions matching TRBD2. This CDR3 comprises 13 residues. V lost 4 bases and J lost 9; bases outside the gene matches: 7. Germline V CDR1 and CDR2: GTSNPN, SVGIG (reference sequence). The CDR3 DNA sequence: TGTGCCTGGATCGGGCTAGCGGGAAGTGAGCAGTTCTTC. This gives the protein CAWIGLAGSEQFF. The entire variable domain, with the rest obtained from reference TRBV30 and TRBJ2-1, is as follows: SQTIHQWPATLVQPVGSPLSLECTVEGTSNPNLYWYRQAAGRGLQLLFYSVGIGQISSEVPQNLSASRPQDRQFILSSKKLLLSDSGFYLCAWIGLAGSEQFFGPGTRLTVL.

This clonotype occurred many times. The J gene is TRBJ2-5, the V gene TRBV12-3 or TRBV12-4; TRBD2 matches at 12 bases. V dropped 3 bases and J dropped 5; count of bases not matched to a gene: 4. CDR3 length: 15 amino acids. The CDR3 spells CASSLTSGSAETQYF. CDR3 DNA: TGTGCCAGCAGTTTGACTAGCGGGAGTGCGGAGACCCAGTACTTC.

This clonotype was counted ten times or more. For the CDR3, the DNA is TGCAGCGTTCCACAGGGGGCCTATGGCTACACCTTC. It translates to CSVPQGAYGYTF. This chain uses TRBV29-1 with TRBJ1-2, with TRBD1 matching 9 bases. The CDR3 consists of 12 residues. Trimming removed 5 bases from V and 4 bases from J; junction bases left unmatched: 2. Germline assignment: CDR1 SQVTM and CDR2 ANQGSEA.

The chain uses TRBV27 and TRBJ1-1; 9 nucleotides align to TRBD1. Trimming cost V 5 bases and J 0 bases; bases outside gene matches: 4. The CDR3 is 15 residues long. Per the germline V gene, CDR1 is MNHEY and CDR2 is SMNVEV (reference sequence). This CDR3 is CASSEQGALNTEAFF. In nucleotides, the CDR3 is TGTGCCAGCAGTGAACAGGGGGCGTTGAACACTGAAGCTTTCTTT.

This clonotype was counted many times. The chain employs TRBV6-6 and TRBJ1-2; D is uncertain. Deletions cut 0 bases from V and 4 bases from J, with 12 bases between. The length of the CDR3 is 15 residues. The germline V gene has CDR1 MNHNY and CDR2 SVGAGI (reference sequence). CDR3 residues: CASSYSGSLLYGYTF. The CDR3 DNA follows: TGTGCCAGCAGTTACTCTGGCAGCCTCCTCTATGGCTACACCTTC.

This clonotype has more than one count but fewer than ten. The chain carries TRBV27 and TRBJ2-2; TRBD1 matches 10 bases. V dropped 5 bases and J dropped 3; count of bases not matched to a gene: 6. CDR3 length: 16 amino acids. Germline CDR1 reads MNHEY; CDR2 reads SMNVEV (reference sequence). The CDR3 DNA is TGTGCCAGCAGTAGGGGGACAGGGGAGCACACCGGGGAGCTGTTTTTT. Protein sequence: CASSRGTGEHTGELFF.

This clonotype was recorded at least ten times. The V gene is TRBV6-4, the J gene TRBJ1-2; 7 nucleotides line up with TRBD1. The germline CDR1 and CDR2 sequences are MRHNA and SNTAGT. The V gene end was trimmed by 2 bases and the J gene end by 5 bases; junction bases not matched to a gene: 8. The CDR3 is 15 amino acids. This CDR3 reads CASSDGNRGTYGYTF. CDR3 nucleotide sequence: TGTGCCAGCAGTGACGGGAACAGGGGCACTTATGGCTACACCTTC.

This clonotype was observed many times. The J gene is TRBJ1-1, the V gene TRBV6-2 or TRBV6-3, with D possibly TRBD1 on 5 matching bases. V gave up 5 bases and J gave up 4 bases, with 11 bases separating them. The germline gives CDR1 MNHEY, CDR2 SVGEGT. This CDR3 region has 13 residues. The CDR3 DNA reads TGTGCCAGCAGTCCTGGCAGGGTCACTGAAGCTTTCTTT. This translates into CASSPGRVTEAFF.

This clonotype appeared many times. CDR3 amino acids: CASSYSTGEETQYF. Here the CDR3 DNA reads TGTGCCAGCAGTTACTCGACTGGAGAAGAGACCCAGTACTTC. The chain combines TRBV6-5 with TRBJ2-5; D gene unclear. Germline lookup yields CDR1 MNHEY and CDR2 SVGAGI. V lost 0 bases, J lost 3 bases, and 8 bases lay in between. The CDR3 is made up of 14 amino acids.

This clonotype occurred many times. The CDR3 nucleotides read TGCGCCAGCAGTGAGTCGAATACGGAGCAGTTCTTC. Its protein is CASSESNTEQFF. J is TRBJ2-1 and V is TRBV10-2; unclear D gene. Trimming took 0 bases from V and 10 from J, leaving 7 bases between them. The germline V gene has CDR1 WSHSY and CDR2 SAAADI. The CDR3 contains 12 residues.

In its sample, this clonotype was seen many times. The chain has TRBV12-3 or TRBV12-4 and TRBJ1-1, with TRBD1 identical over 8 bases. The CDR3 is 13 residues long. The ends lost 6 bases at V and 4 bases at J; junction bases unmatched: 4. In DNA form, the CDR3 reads TGTGCCAGCAGCATGGACAGGGCCACTGAAGCTTTCTTT. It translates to CASSMDRATEAFF.

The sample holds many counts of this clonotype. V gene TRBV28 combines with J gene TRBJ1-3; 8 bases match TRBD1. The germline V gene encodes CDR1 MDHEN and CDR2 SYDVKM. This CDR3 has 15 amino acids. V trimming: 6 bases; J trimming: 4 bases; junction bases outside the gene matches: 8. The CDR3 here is CASSTGQVVGNTIYF. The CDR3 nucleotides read TGTGCCAGCAGCACGGGACAGGTCGTGGGAAACACCATATATTTT. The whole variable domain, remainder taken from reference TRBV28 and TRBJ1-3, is DVKVTQSSRYLVKRTGEKVFLECVQDMDHENMFWYRQDPGLGLRLIYFSYDVKMKEKGDIPEGYSVSREKKERFSLILESASTNQTSMYLCASSTGQVVGNTIYFGEGSWLTVV.

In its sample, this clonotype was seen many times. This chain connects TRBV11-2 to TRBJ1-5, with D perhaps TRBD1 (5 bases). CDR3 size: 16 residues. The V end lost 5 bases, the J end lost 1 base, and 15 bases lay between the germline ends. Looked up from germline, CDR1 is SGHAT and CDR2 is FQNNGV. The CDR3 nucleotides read TGTGCCAGCAGCGACACTCAGGGTTCAAGCAATCAGCCCCAGCATTTT. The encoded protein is CASSDTQGSSNQPQHF.

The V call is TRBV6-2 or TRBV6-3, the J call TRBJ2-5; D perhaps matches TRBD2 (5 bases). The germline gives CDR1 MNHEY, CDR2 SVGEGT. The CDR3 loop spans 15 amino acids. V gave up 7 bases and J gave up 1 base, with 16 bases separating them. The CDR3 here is CASILTTSGQETQYF. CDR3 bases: TGTGCCAGCATCCTGACGACCAGCGGCCAAGAGACCCAGTACTTC.

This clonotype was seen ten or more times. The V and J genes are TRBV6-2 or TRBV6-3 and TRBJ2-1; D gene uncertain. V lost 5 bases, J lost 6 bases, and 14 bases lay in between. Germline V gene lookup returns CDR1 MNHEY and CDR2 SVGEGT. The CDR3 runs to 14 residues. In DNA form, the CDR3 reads TGTGCCAGCAGTAGTCGGTCAAGGGCCAATGAGCAGTTCTTC. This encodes CASSSRSRANEQFF.

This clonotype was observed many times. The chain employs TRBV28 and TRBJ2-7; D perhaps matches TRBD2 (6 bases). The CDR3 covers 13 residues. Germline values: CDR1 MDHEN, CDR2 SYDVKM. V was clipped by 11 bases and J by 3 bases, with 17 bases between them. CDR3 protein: CAVQEGSFYEQYF. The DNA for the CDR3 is TGTGCCGTTCAGGAGGGCAGTTTCTACGAGCAGTACTTC.

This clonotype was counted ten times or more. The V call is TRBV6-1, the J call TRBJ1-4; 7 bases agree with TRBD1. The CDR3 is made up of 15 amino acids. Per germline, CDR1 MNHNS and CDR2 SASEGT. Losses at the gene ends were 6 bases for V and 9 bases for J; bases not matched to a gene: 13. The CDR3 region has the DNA TGTGCCAGCAGGGAGGAGGGGGCGCATCGGAAAAAACTGTTTTTT. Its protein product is CASREEGAHRKKLFF.

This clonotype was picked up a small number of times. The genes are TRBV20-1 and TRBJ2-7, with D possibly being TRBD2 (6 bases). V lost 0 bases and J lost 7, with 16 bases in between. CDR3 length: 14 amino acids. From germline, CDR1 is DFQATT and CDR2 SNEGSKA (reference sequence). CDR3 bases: TGCAGTGCTAGAGATCCGGGTCCCGGAGGGGAGCAGTACTTC. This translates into CSARDPGPGGEQYF.

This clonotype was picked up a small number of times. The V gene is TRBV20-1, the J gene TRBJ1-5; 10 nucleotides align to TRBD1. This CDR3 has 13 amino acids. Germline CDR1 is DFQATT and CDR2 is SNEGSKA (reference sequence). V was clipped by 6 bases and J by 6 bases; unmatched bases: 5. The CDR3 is CSALRTGGQPQHF. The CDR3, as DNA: TGCAGTGCCTTGCGGACAGGGGGTCAGCCCCAGCATTTT.